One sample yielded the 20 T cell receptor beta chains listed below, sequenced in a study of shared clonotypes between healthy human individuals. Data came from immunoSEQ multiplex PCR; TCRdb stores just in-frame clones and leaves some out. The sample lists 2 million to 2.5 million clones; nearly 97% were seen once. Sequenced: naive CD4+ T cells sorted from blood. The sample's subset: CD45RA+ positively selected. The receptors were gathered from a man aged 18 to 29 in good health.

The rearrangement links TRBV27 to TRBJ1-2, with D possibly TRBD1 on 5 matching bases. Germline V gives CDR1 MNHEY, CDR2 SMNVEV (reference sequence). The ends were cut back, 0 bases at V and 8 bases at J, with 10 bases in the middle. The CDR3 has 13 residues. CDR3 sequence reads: CASSLSAGLGYTF. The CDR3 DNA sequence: TGTGCCAGCAGTTTATCCGCAGGGTTGGGCTACACCTTC.

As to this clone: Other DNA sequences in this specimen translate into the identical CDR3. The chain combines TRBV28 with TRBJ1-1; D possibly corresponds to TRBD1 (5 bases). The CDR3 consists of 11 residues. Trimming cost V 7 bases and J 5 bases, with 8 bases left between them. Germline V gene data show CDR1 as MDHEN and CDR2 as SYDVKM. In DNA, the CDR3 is TGTGCCAGCACGGGGGGAACTGAAGCTTTCTTT. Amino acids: CASTGGTEAFF.

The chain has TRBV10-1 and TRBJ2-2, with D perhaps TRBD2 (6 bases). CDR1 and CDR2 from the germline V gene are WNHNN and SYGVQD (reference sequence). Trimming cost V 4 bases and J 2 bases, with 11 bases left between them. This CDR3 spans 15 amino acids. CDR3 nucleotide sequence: TGCGCCAGCAGTGCGAGGAGGGCTAACACCGGGGAGCTGTTTTTT. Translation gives CASSARRANTGELFF.

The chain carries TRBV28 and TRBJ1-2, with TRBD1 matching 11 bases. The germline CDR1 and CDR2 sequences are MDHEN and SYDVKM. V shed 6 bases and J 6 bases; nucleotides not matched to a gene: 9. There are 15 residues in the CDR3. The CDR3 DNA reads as TGTGCCAGCAGATATCGGACAGGGGGCGTCCATGGCTACACCTTC. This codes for CASRYRTGGVHGYTF.

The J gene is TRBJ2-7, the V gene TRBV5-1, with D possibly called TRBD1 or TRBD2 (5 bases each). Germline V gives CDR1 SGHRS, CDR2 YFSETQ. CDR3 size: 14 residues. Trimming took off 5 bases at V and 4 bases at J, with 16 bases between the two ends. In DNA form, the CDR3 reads TGCGCCAGCAGTACTCTCCAGGGAGTTTACGAGCAGTACTTC. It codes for CASSTLQGVYEQYF.

The CDR3 loop reads CASRRGTTGELFF. The CDR3 DNA reads TGTGCCAGCAGAAGGGGGACCACCGGGGAGCTGTTTTTT. This chain joins TRBV7-6 and TRBJ2-2; TRBD1 might be the D (6 bases). V was pared by 6 bases and J by 4 bases, with 9 bases between. This CDR3 spans 13 amino acids. Germline values: CDR1 SGHVS, CDR2 FNYEAQ.

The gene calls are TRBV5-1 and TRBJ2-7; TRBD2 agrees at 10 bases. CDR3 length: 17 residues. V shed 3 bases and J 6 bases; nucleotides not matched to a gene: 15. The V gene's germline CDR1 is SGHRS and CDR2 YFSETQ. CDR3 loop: CASSSGVTSGIVFEQYF. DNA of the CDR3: TGCGCCAGCAGCTCGGGGGTAACTAGCGGGATAGTATTCGAGCAGTACTTC.

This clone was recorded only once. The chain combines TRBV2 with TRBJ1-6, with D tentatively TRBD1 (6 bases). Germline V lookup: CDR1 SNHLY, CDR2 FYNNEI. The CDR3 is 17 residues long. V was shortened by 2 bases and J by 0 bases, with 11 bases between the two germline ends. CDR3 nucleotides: TGTGCCAGCAGTGAATCGGCCAGGGGCTCCTATAATTCACCCCTCCACTTT. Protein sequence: CASSESARGSYNSPLHF.

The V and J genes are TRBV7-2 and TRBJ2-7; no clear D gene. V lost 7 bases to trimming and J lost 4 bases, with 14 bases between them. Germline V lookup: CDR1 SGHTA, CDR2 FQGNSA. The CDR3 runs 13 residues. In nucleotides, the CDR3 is TGTGCCAGCACCTTGCATGGTGGTTACGAGCAGTACTTC. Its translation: CASTLHGGYEQYF.

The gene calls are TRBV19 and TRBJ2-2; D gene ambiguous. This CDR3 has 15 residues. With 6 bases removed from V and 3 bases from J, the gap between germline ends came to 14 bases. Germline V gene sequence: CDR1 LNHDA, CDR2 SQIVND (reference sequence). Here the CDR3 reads CASRDRPVDTGELFF. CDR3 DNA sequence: TGTGCCAGTAGGGACCGCCCGGTGGACACCGGGGAGCTGTTTTTT. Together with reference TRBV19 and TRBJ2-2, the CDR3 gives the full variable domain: DGGITQSPKYLFRKEGQNVTLSCEQNLNHDAMYWYRQDPGQGLRLIYYSQIVNDFQKGDIAEGYSVSREKKESFPLTVTSAQKNPTAFYLCASRDRPVDTGELFFGEGSRLTVL.

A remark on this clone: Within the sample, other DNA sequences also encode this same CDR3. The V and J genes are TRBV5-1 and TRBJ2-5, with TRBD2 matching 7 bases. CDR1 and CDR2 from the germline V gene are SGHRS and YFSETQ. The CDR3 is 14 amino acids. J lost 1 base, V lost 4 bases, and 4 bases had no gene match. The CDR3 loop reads CASSTLAGQETQYF. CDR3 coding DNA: TGCGCCAGCAGCACTTTAGCGGGCCAAGAGACCCAGTACTTC.

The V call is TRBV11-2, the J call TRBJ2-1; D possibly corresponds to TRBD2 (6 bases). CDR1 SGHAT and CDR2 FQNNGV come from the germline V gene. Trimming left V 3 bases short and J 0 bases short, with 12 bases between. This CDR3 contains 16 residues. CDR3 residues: CASSLRGLISYNEQFF. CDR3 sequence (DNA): TGTGCCAGCAGCTTGAGGGGACTGATCTCCTACAATGAGCAGTTCTTC.

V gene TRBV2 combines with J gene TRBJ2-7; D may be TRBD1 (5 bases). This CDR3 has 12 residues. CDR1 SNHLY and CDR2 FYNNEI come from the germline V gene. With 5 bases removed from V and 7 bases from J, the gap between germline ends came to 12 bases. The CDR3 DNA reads TGTGCCAGCAGTTCAGGGTTCTGGGAGCAGTACTTC. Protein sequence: CASSSGFWEQYF.

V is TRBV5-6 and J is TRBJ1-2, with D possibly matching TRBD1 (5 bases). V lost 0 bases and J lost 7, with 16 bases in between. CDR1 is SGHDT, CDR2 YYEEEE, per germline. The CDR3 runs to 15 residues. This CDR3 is CASSLAKFRDGGYTF. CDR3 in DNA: TGTGCCAGCAGCTTGGCCAAGTTCAGGGATGGTGGCTACACCTTC.

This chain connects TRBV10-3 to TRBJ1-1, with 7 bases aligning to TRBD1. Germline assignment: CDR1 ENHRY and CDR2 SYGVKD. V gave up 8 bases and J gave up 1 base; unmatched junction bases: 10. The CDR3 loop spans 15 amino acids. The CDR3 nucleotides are TGTGCCATCTCCCGTGGGACAGCCCGGAACACTGAAGCTTTCTTT. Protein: CAISRGTARNTEAFF.

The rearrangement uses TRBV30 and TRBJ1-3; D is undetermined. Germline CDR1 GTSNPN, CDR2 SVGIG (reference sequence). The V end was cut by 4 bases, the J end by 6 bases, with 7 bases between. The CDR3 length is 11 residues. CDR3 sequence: CAWTIQNTIYF. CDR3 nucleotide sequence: TGTGCCTGGACTATCCAAAACACCATATATTTT. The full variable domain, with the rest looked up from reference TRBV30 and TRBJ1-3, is SQTIHQWPATLVQPVGSPLSLECTVEGTSNPNLYWYRQAAGRGLQLLFYSVGIGQISSEVPQNLSASRPQDRQFILSSKKLLLSDSGFYLCAWTIQNTIYFGEGSWLTVV.

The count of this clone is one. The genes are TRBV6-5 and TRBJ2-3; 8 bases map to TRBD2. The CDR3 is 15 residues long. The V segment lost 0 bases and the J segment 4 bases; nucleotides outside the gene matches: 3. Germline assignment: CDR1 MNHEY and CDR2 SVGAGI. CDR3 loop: CASSYSRLASDTQYF. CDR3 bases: TGTGCCAGCAGTTACTCGAGACTAGCGTCAGATACGCAGTATTTT.

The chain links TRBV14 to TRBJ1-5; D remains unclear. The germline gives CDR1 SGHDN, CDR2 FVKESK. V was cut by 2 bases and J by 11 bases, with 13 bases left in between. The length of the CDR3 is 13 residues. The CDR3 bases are TGTGCCAGCAGCCAAACGGACCTTTCGGCCCAGCATTTT. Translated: CASSQTDLSAQHF.

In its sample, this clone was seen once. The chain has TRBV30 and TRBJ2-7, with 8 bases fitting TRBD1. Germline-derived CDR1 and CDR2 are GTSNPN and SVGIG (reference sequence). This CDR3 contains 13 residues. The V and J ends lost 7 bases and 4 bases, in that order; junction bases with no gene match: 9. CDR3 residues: CASEKDRVYEQYF. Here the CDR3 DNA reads TGTGCCTCGGAGAAGGACAGGGTGTACGAGCAGTACTTC.

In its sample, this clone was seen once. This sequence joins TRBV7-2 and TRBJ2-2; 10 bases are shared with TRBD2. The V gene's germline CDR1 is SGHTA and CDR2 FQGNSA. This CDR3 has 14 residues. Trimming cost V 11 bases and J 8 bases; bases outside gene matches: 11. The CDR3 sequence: CAGWTSGMAGELFF. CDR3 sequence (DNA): TGTGCCGGATGGACTAGCGGAATGGCGGGGGAGCTGTTTTTT.